The 7 T cell receptor beta chains given below trace back to one sample, sequenced in a study of CD8 T cells in ankylosing spondylitis. TCRdb analysed the 5' RACE reads with MiXCR anew, one entry per CDR3 protein. The profile shows approximately 200,000 distinct CDR3 sequences, approximately 12% of them singletons. The sequenced sample consisted of blood, either unsorted or a sorted T cell fraction (not recorded which). Receptors originate from a female donor with ankylosing spondylitis or in good health (not recorded which).

The rearrangement links TRBV15 to TRBJ2-7; D is perhaps TRBD2 (5 bases). The length of the CDR3 is 15 residues. V lost 1 base and J 1 base, leaving 11 bases between the germline ends. Germline lookup yields CDR1 LNHNV and CDR2 YYDKDF (reference sequence). CDR3 in DNA: TGTGCCACCAGCAGAGTCGTGACGGGGTCCTACGAGCAGTACTTC. Its protein is CATSRVVTGSYEQYF.

Worth noting for this clonotype: This may be a read error, as it is one base from a much larger clone. The CDR3 protein is CASSQDQATQYF. CDR3 DNA: TGTGCCAGCAGCCAAGACCAAGCGACCCAGTACTTC. This sequence joins TRBV3-1 and TRBJ2-5; D remains unclear. Per the germline V gene, CDR1 is LGHDT and CDR2 is YNNKEL (reference sequence). CDR3 size: 12 residues.

This clonotype was observed many times. The rearrangement links TRBV5-1 to TRBJ1-4; D is ambiguous. This CDR3 comprises 13 residues. Germline V lookup: CDR1 SGHRS, CDR2 YFSETQ. V gave up 5 bases and J gave up 2 bases, with 7 bases separating them. The CDR3 protein is CASRVGTNEKLFF. The CDR3 nucleotides are TGCGCCAGCAGGGTTGGGACTAATGAAAAACTGTTTTTT.

In its sample, this clonotype was seen many times. This chain joins TRBV30 and TRBJ1-2, with D perhaps TRBD1 (6 bases). Germline CDR1 GTSNPN, CDR2 SVGIG (reference sequence). The CDR3 is made up of 14 amino acids. V lost 4 bases to trimming and J lost 2 bases, with 14 bases between them. The CDR3 here is CAWTPDSLNYGYTF. For the CDR3, the DNA is TGTGCCTGGACCCCGGACAGCTTGAACTATGGCTACACCTTC.

This clonotype was seen at least ten times. This chain connects TRBV5-6 to TRBJ2-2, with TRBD2 identical over 13 bases. Unmatched junction bases numbered 9, after V lost 5 bases and J lost 8 bases. From germline, CDR1 is SGHDT and CDR2 YYEEEE. The CDR3 extends over 16 amino acids. The chain's CDR3 is CASRPGLAGKGGELFF. The CDR3 DNA reads as TGTGCCAGCAGACCGGGACTAGCGGGAAAAGGAGGGGAGCTGTTTTTT.

This clonotype was counted ten times or more. The V and J genes are TRBV12-3 or TRBV12-4 and TRBJ2-7, with D possibly being TRBD2 (6 bases). Trimming pared 8 bases from V and 5 bases from J, leaving 16 bases between. This CDR3 comprises 13 residues. CDR3 protein: CASRGNWENEQYF. The DNA for the CDR3 is TGTGCCAGCCGGGGGAATTGGGAGAACGAGCAGTACTTC.

The chain couples TRBV5-4 to TRBJ2-3; D is unresolved. Germline values: CDR1 SGHNT, CDR2 YYREEE (reference sequence). Trimming removed 0 bases from V and 0 bases from J, with 14 bases in between. This CDR3 comprises 17 residues. CDR3 nucleotide sequence: TGTGCCAGCAGCTTGGAAGGTGTCTCCCCTAGCACAGATACGCAGTATTTT. Amino acid sequence: CASSLEGVSPSTDTQYF. The entire variable domain, with the rest obtained from reference TRBV5-4 and TRBJ2-3, is as follows: ETGVTQSPTHLIKTRGQQVTLRCSSQSGHNTVSWYQQALGQGPQFIFQYYREEENGRGNFPPRFSGLQFPNYSSELNVNALELDDSALYLCASSLEGVSPSTDTQYFGPGTRLTVL.